The following is a TCR beta chain sequence with its context. These data belong to a study of T-cell memory formation after mild COVID-19. TCRdb re-called the 5' RACE reads through MiXCR, storing one row per CDR3 protein. The table has fewer than 400,000 distinct CDR3 sequences, roughly 13% seen once. Trimming shortened V by 5 bases and J by 2 bases, and 10 bases separated the two germline ends. This CDR3 is 14 amino acids long. Per germline, CDR1 SGHVS and CDR2 FNYEAQ. The V and J genes are TRBV7-6 and TRBJ1-3; D not resolved. This TCR came from a man between 18 and 35 years old who had mild COVID-19 (a few samples of this study predate the infection). Cell type and time point are not known. Sequenced sample: PBMCs or a T cell subset sorted from them (not recorded which). Here the CDR3 DNA reads TGTGCCAGCAGCCCAGTTTATACTGGAAACACCATATATTTT. Translated, it gives CASSPVYTGNTIYF. Full variable domain (remainder filled in from reference TRBV7-6 and TRBJ1-3): GAGVSQSPRYKVTKRGQDVALRCDPISGHVSLYWYRQALGQGPEFLTYFNYEAQQDKSGLPNDRFSAERPEGSISTLTIQRTEQRDSAMYRCASSPVYTGNTIYFGEGSWLTVV.